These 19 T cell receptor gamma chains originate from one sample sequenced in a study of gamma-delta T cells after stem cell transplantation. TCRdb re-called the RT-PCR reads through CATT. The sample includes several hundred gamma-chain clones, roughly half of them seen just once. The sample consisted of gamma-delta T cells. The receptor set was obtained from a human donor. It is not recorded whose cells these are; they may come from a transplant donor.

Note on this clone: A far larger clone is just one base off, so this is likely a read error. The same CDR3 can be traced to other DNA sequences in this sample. CDR3 sequence: CATWDRPNRADSSDWIKTF. DNA of the CDR3: TGTGCCACCTGGGACAGACCGAATCGGGCCGATAGTAGTGATTGGATCAAGACGTTT. The chain carries TRGV3 and TRGJP2. The J gene, left out of TCRdb, was set here by checking the DNA against germline. The length of the CDR3 is 19 residues. V lost 1 base to trimming and J lost 0 bases; unmatched junction nucleotides: 14. Germline V gene sequence: CDR1 VTNTFY, CDR2 YDVSTARD (reference sequence).

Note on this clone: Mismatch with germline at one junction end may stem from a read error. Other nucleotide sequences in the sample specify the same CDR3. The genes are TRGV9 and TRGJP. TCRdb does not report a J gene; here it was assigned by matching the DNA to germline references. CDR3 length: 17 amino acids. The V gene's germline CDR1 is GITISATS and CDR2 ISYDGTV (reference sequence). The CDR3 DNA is TGTGCCTTGTGGGAAGAACCTAGCGAGTTGGGTAAAAAAATCAAGGTATTT. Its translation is CALWEEPSELGKKIKVF.

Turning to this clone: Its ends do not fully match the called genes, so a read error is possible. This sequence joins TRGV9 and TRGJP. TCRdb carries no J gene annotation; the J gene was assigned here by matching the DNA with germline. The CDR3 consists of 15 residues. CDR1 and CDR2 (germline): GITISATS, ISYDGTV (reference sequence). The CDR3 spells CALWEEELGKEIKVF. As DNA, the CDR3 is TGTGCCTTGTGGGAGGAAGAGTTGGGCAAAGAAATCAAGGTATTT.

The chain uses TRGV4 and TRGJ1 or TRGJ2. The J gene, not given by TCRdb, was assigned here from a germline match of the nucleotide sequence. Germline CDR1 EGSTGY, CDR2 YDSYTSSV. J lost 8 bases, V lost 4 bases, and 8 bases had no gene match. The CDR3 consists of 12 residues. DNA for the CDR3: TGTGCCACCTGGGACGCTCGAGATAAGAAACTCTTT. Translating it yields CATWDARDKKLF.

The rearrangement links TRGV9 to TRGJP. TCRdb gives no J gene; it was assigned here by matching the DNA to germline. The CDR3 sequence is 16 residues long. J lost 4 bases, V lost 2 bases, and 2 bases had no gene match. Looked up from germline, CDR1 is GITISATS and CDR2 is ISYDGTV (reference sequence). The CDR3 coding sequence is TGTGCCTTGTGGGAGGAACAAGAGTTGGGCAAAAAAATCAAGGTATTT. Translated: CALWEEQELGKKIKVF.

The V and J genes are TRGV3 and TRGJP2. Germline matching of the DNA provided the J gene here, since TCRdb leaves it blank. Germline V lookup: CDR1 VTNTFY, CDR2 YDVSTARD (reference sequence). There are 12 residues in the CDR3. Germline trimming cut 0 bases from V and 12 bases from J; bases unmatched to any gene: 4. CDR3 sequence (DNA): TGTGCCACCTGGGACAGGTCTCGGATCAAGACGTTT. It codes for CATWDRSRIKTF.

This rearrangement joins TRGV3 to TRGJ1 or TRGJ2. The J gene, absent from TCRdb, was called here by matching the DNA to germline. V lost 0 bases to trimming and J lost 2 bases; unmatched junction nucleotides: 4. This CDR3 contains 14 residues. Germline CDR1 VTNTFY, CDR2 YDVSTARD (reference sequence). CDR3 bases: TGTGCCACCTGGGACAGGCCGGATTATTATAAGAAACTCTTT. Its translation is CATWDRPDYYKKLF.

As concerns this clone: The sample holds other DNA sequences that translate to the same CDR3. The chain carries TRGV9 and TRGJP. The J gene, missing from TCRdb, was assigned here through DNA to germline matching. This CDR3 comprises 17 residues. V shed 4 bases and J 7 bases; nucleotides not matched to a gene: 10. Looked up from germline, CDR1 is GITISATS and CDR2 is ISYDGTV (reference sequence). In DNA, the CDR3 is TGTGCCTTGTGGGAAGAACCTAGCGAGTTGGGCAAAAAAATCAAGGTATTT. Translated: CALWEEPSELGKKIKVF.

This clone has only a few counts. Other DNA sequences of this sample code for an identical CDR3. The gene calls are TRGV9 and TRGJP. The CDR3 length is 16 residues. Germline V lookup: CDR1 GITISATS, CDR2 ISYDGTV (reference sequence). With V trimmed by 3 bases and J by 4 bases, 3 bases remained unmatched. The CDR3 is CALWELQELGKKIKVF. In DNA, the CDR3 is TGTGCCTTGTGGGAGCTTCAAGAGTTGGGCAAAAAAATCAAGGTATTT.

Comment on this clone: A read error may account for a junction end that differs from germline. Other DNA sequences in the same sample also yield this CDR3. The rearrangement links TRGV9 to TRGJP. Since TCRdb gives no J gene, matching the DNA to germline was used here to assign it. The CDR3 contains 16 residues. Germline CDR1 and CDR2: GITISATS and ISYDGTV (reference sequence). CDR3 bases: TGTGCCTTGTGGGAGGTAGGGGAGTTGGGAAAAAAAATCAAGGTATTT. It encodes CALWEVGELGKKIKVF.

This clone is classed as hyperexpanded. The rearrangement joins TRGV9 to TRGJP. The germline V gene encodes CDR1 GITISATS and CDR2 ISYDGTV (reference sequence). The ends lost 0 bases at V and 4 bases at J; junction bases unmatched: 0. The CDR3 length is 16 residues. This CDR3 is CALWEVQELGKKIKVF. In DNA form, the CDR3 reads TGTGCCTTGTGGGAGGTGCAAGAGTTGGGCAAAAAAATCAAGGTATTT.

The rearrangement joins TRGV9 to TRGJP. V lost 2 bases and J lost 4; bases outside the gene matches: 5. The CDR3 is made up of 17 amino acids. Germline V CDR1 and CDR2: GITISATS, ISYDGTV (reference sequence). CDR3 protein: CALWEANQELGKKIKVF. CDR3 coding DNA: TGTGCCTTGTGGGAGGCAAATCAAGAGTTGGGCAAAAAAATCAAGGTATTT.

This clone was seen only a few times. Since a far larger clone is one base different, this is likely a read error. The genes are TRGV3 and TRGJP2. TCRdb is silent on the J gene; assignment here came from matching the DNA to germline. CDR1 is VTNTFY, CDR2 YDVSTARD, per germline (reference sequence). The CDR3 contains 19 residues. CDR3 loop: CATWDRPNRADSSDWTKTF. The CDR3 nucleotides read TGTGCCACCTGGGACAGGCCGAATCGGGCCGATAGTAGTGATTGGACCAAGACGTTT.

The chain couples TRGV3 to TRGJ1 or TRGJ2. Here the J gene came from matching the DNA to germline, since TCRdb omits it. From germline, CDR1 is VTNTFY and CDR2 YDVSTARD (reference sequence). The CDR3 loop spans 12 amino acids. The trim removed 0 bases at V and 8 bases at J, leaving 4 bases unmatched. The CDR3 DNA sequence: TGTGCCACCTGGGACAGGCGAGATAAGAAACTCTTT. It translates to CATWDRRDKKLF.

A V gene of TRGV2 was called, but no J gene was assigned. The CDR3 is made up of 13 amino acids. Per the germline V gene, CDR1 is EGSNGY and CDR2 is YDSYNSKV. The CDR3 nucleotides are TGTACCACCTGGGACGGGGCTTATTATAAGAAAGTCTTT. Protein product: CTTWDGAYYKKVF.

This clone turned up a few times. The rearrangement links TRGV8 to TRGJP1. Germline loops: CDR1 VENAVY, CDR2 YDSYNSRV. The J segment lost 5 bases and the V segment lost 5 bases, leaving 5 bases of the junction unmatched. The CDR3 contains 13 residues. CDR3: CATWVTTGWFKIF. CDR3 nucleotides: TGTGCCACCTGGGTCACAACTGGTTGGTTCAAGATATTT.

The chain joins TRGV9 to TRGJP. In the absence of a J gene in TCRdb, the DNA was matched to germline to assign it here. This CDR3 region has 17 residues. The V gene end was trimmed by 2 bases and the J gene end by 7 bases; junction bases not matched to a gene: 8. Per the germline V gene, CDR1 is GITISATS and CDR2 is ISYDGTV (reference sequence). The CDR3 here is CALWEANGELGKKIKVF. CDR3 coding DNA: TGTGCCTTGTGGGAGGCGAACGGGGAGTTGGGCAAAAAAATCAAGGTATTT.

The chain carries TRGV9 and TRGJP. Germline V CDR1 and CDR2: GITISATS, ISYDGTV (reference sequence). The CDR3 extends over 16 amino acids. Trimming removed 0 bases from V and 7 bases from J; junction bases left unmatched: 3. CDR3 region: CALWEVRELGKKIKVF. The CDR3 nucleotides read TGTGCCTTGTGGGAGGTGCGTGAGTTGGGCAAAAAAATCAAGGTATTT.

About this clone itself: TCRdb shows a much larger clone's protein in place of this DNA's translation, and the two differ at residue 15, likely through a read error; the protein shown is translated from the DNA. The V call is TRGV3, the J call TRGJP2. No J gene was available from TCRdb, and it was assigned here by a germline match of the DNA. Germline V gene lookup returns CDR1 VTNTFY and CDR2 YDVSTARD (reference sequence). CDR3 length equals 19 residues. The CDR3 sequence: CATWDRPNRADSSDRIKTF. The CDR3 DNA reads TGTGCCACCTGGGACAGGCCGAATCGGGCCGATAGTAGTGATCGGATCAAGACGTTT.